What follows are 2 T cell receptor beta chains derived from one specimen sequenced in a study of cytomegalovirus exposure and HLA in healthy donors. 60 Vbeta and 13 Jbeta primers were used in PCR. Assay used: immunoSEQ multiplex PCR; TCRdb lists only in-frame clones, some missing. The data hold about 130,000 clones, with 8.5% to 10% observed a single time. Sequencing was done on a sample of PBMCs. These receptors all stem from a man in his forties or fifties in good health and CMV-seronegative.

This clone was seen more than once but under ten times. The rearrangement uses TRBV2 and TRBJ2-2, with 9 bases lining up with TRBD1. From germline, CDR1 is SNHLY and CDR2 FYNNEI. The V and J ends lost 8 bases and 7 bases, in that order; junction bases with no gene match: 11. There are 15 residues in the CDR3. DNA of the CDR3: TGTGCCAGCGGAGGCCGGGACAGGGTTGGCGGGGAGCTGTTTTTT. Amino acids: CASGGRDRVGGELFF. Filled out from reference TRBV2 and TRBJ2-2, the complete variable domain reads EPEVTQTPSHQVTQMGQEVILRCVPISNHLYFYWYRQILGQKVEFLVSFYNNEISEKSEIFDDQFSVERPDGSNFTLKIRSTKLEDSAMYFCASGGRDRVGGELFFGEGSRLTVL.

The chain has TRBV29-1 and TRBJ2-1; possible D gene TRBD1, 5 bases. The CDR3 extends over 16 amino acids. The germline CDR1 and CDR2 sequences are SQVTM and ANQGSEA. V was cut by 4 bases and J by 4 bases, with 20 bases left in between. The CDR3 DNA sequence: TGCAGCGTTGGGGGCGGCCGAACTGGCCTTTACAATGAGCAGTTCTTC. Amino acid sequence: CSVGGGRTGLYNEQFF.